The 24 T cell receptor beta chains presented below share a single source sample, sequenced in a study of blood T cell repertoires in COVID-19. Sequencing used immunoSEQ multiplex PCR; TCRdb keeps in-frame clones, though not all of them. Counted here are fewer than 250,000 clones, 70% to 85% occurring once; the ten biggest clones make up 3.2%. Sample: PBMCs or T cells enriched from blood (not recorded which). The source of these receptors is a woman aged 25 to 39 who had recovered from COVID-19.

V usage is TRBV5-5 and J usage is TRBJ1-1, with unresolved D. V dropped 4 bases and J dropped 0 bases, with 13 bases sitting between them. The CDR3 spans 15 residues. Germline CDR1 SGHKS, CDR2 YYEKEE (reference sequence). Written as DNA, the CDR3 is TGTGCCAGCAGCCTGGCAAGCGGTATGAACACTGAAGCTTTCTTT. Protein product: CASSLASGMNTEAFF.

The J gene is TRBJ2-1, the V gene TRBV6-5, with 8 bases aligning to TRBD2. J gave up 7 bases and V 2 bases, and 7 bases lay outside the gene matches. The CDR3 extends over 15 amino acids. Germline V CDR1 and CDR2: MNHEY, SVGAGI. CDR3 in amino acids: CASSYPGGAQNEQFF. In nucleotides, the CDR3 is TGTGCCAGCAGTTACCCCGGGGGGGCACAGAATGAGCAGTTCTTC.

This chain uses TRBV11-3 with TRBJ1-6, with a possible D match to TRBD1 (5 bases). The CDR3 totals 13 residues. The V and J ends lost 5 bases and 7 bases respectively, with 9 bases between them. Germline V CDR1 and CDR2: SGHNT, YENEEA. CDR3 in DNA: TGTGCCAGCAGCGTGAACAGGAATTCACCCCTCCACTTT. Its protein is CASSVNRNSPLHF. Complete variable domain (other parts from reference TRBV11-3 and TRBJ1-6): EAGVVQSPRYKIIEKKQPVAFWCNPISGHNTLYWYLQNLGQGPELLIRYENEEAVDDSQLPKDRFSAERLKGVDSTLKIQPAELGDSAVYLCASSVNRNSPLHFGNGTRLTVT.

The table lists this clone with a few counts. The chain is built from TRBV28 and TRBJ1-5; the D gene is possibly TRBD1 (6 bases). Germline assignment: CDR1 MDHEN and CDR2 SYDVKM. The V and J ends lost 6 bases and 4 bases respectively, with 16 bases between them. This CDR3 region has 15 residues. DNA of the CDR3: TGTGCCAGCAGCCGGTGGGGGGGGCAAAATCAGCCCCAGCATTTT. This translates into CASSRWGGQNQPQHF.

The chain is built from TRBV18 and TRBJ2-7; 7 positions agree with TRBD1. Germline assignment: CDR1 KGHSH and CDR2 LQKENI. The CDR3 spans 15 residues. The ends lost 0 bases at V and 2 bases at J; junction bases unmatched: 4. The CDR3 DNA reads TGTGCCAGCTCACCACCAACAGGGGCTGCCTACGAGCAGTACTTC. Translation gives CASSPPTGAAYEQYF.

V is TRBV6-5 and J is TRBJ2-2, with TRBD2 matching over 7 bases. V was clipped by 1 base and J by 8 bases; unmatched bases: 10. CDR1 is MNHEY, CDR2 SVGAGI, per germline. The CDR3 extends over 16 amino acids. CDR3 nucleotide sequence: TGTGCCAGCAGTTACTTCTTTAGACTAGCAACGGGGGAGCTGTTTTTT. It encodes CASSYFFRLATGELFF.

J is TRBJ2-5 and V is TRBV27, with 9 bases identical to TRBD1. The CDR3 is 15 residues long. After removal of 0 bases from V and 5 bases from J, the junction contained 4 bases not matched to a gene. Germline CDR1 MNHEY, CDR2 SMNVEV (reference sequence). The CDR3 loop reads CASSLSGTGWETQYF. The CDR3 DNA is TGTGCCAGCAGTTTATCGGGGACAGGGTGGGAGACCCAGTACTTC.

J is TRBJ1-5 and V is TRBV27; D is possibly TRBD1 (6 bases). The CDR3 runs 12 residues. Germline loops: CDR1 MNHEY, CDR2 SMNVEV (reference sequence). V dropped 9 bases and J dropped 4 bases, with 10 bases sitting between them. CDR3: CARGQPNQPQHF. CDR3 sequence (DNA): TGTGCCAGAGGACAGCCTAATCAGCCCCAGCATTTT.

With regard to this clone: This sample includes further DNA sequences coding for the same CDR3. The chain is built from TRBV18 and TRBJ1-5; TRBD1 matches at 7 bases. CDR3 length equals 13 residues. With 3 bases clipped from V and 4 bases from J, the junction kept 0 bases outside the gene matches. Germline V gene lookup returns CDR1 KGHSH and CDR2 LQKENI. In DNA, the CDR3 is TGTGCCAGCTCACCGACAGGGAATCAGCCCCAGCATTTT. Protein product: CASSPTGNQPQHF.

The chain is built from TRBV28 and TRBJ2-7; no reliable D call. The CDR3 extends over 14 amino acids. The V end lost 7 bases, the J end lost 2 bases, and 15 bases lay between the germline ends. Looked up from germline, CDR1 is MDHEN and CDR2 is SYDVKM. CDR3 bases: TGTGCCAGCACCCCTAATCTGAGCGCCTACGAGCAGTACTTC. Translation gives CASTPNLSAYEQYF.

The genes are TRBV7-9 and TRBJ1-1; D remains unclear. The V end was cut by 5 bases, the J end by 8 bases, with 15 bases between. CDR1 is SEHNR, CDR2 FQNEAQ, per germline (reference sequence). CDR3 length: 13 residues. The CDR3 DNA follows: TGTGCCAGCAGCGCCCATTCGGGGTTCGAAGCTTTCTTT. It codes for CASSAHSGFEAFF. The full variable domain, rest sourced from reference TRBV7-9 and TRBJ1-1, is DTGVSQNPRHKITKRGQNVTFRCDPISEHNRLYWYRQTLGQGPEFLTYFQNEAQLEKSRLLSDRFSAERPKGSFSTLEIQRTEQGDSAMYLCASSAHSGFEAFFGQGTRLTVV.

The chain carries TRBV5-4 and TRBJ1-2; 9 bases are a match to TRBD1. V trimming: 4 bases; J trimming: 7 bases; junction bases outside the gene matches: 11. The CDR3 contains 15 residues. From germline, CDR1 is SGHNT and CDR2 YYREEE (reference sequence). CDR3 coding DNA: TGTGCCAGCAGCGGAACAAGACAGGGGGAAACTGGCTACACCTTC. Translating gives CASSGTRQGETGYTF.

The rearrangement joins TRBV11-2 to TRBJ2-1; 11 positions agree with TRBD2. The CDR3 length is 15 residues. CDR1 SGHAT and CDR2 FQNNGV come from the germline V gene. The ends lost 5 bases at V and 9 bases at J; junction bases unmatched: 9. The CDR3 DNA reads TGTGCCAGCAGCCAAACTAGCGGGAGTAGGACTGAGCAGTTCTTC. This translates into CASSQTSGSRTEQFF.

The chain recombines TRBV7-2 with TRBJ2-5, with D maybe TRBD2 (5 bases). Trimming stripped 2 bases from V and 3 bases from J, with 7 bases between. The CDR3 loop spans 13 amino acids. In germline, CDR1 is SGHTA, CDR2 FQGNSA. This chain's CDR3 is CASSLLGEETQYF. The CDR3 DNA reads TGTGCCAGCAGCTTACTGGGAGAAGAGACCCAGTACTTC.

The J gene is TRBJ1-2, the V gene TRBV5-1; 7 nucleotides match TRBD1. Germline V CDR1 and CDR2: SGHRS, YFSETQ. The CDR3 has 13 amino acids. Trimming cost V 5 bases and J 4 bases; bases outside gene matches: 5. CDR3 bases: TGCGCCAGCAGTCAAACAGGGGTCTATGGCTACACCTTC. This gives the protein CASSQTGVYGYTF. The full variable domain, in which reference TRBV5-1 and TRBJ1-2 provide the parts outside the CDR3, is KAGVTQTPRYLIKTRGQQVTLSCSPISGHRSVSWYQQTPGQGLQFLFEYFSETQRNKGNFPGRFSGRQFSNSRSEMNVSTLELGDSALYLCASSQTGVYGYTFGSGTRLTVV.

This chain joins TRBV5-4 and TRBJ1-1, with a weak D call TRBD1 (6 bases). Trimming removed 0 bases from V and 2 bases from J, with 11 bases in between. Germline values: CDR1 SGHNT, CDR2 YYREEE (reference sequence). The CDR3 totals 15 residues. CDR3 residues: CASSLGGQRNTEAFF. CDR3 DNA sequence: TGTGCCAGCAGCTTGGGGGGGCAGAGAAACACTGAAGCTTTCTTT.

The V call is TRBV15, the J call TRBJ1-2, with D maybe TRBD1 (5 bases). Germline V lookup: CDR1 LNHNV, CDR2 YYDKDF (reference sequence). Trimming removed 0 bases at V and 2 bases at J, with 16 bases between. The CDR3 consists of 17 residues. This CDR3 is CATSRDSGGRQNYGYTF. The CDR3 coding sequence is TGTGCCACCAGCAGAGATTCAGGCGGCAGACAGAACTATGGCTACACCTTC.

The chain carries TRBV19 and TRBJ1-5; no firm D call. The CDR3 covers 13 residues. Per the germline V gene, CDR1 is LNHDA and CDR2 is SQIVND (reference sequence). V was clipped by 5 bases and J by 7 bases, with 12 bases between them. As DNA, the CDR3 is TGTGCCAGTAGTGAAGCCGTAATGCAGCCCCAGCATTTT. It encodes CASSEAVMQPQHF. Using reference TRBV19 and TRBJ1-5 for the parts outside the CDR3, the full variable domain is DGGITQSPKYLFRKEGQNVTLSCEQNLNHDAMYWYRQDPGQGLRLIYYSQIVNDFQKGDIAEGYSVSREKKESFPLTVTSAQKNPTAFYLCASSEAVMQPQHFGDGTRLSIL.

The chain carries TRBV5-1 and TRBJ2-7; 9 nucleotides line up with TRBD1. The CDR3 contains 13 residues. Trimming took 2 bases from V and 7 from J; bases not matched to a gene: 4. The germline V gene encodes CDR1 SGHRS and CDR2 YFSETQ. CDR3 nucleotide sequence: TGCGCCAGCAGCTTAGACAGGGGGAATGAGCAGTACTTC. It codes for CASSLDRGNEQYF.

The V gene is TRBV11-2, the J gene TRBJ2-3; TRBD1 might be the D (6 bases). The CDR3 is 16 residues long. Trimming pared 4 bases from V and 3 bases from J, leaving 17 bases between. CDR1 and CDR2 from the germline V gene are SGHAT and FQNNGV. The CDR3 DNA reads TGTGCCAGCAGCTCGTTGGTGGGGGCGAGAACAGATACGCAGTATTTT. Its protein product is CASSSLVGARTDTQYF.

The chain is built from TRBV2 and TRBJ2-2, with D maybe TRBD1 (6 bases). This CDR3 is 15 amino acids long. Germline CDR1 is SNHLY and CDR2 is FYNNEI. Trimming cost V 5 bases and J 1 base, with 11 bases left between them. CDR3 DNA: TGTGCCAGCAGTAGGCGGACAGTGAACACCGGGGAGCTGTTTTTT. Translating it yields CASSRRTVNTGELFF.

The chain is built from TRBV5-8 and TRBJ1-6; D gene ambiguous. Germline CDR1 is SGHTS and CDR2 is YDEGEE. This CDR3 has 13 amino acids. V shed 2 bases and J shed 6 bases, with 6 bases lying between them. The CDR3 spells CASSLDTNSPLHF. The DNA for the CDR3 is TGTGCCAGCAGCTTAGACACTAATTCACCCCTCCACTTT.

V usage is TRBV5-5 and J usage is TRBJ2-1; 8 bases are shared with TRBD1. This CDR3 comprises 14 residues. The V and J ends lost 2 bases and 8 bases, in that order; junction bases with no gene match: 6. Germline-derived CDR1 and CDR2 are SGHKS and YYEKEE (reference sequence). Here the CDR3 reads CASSFRTGIDEQFF. The CDR3 coding sequence is TGTGCCAGCAGCTTCCGGACAGGGATAGATGAGCAGTTCTTC.

A few counts support this clone. The V gene is TRBV6-1, the J gene TRBJ1-5; no clear D. Germline CDR1 is MNHNS and CDR2 is SASEGT. The CDR3 has 15 residues. V was shortened by 0 bases and J by 5 bases, with 11 bases between the two germline ends. For the CDR3, the DNA is TGTGCCAGCAGTGAAGCCCAGAGGCCCCATCAGCCCCAGCATTTT. Translation: CASSEAQRPHQPQHF.